Listed below are T cell receptor beta chains from one sample, sequenced in a study of T cell changes during pregnancy in multiple sclerosis. Using immunoSEQ multiplex PCR, the repertoire was profiled, and TCRdb retains in-frame clones only, with some absent. Found here are about 68,000 clones, roughly nine tenths of them singletons; the top ten hold roughly 0.87%. The sequenced sample was peripheral blood, obtained in the second trimester of pregnancy. These receptors were collected from a female donor with multiple sclerosis, enrolled in a pregnancy study. Each CDR3 is given with its conserved first and last residue. A D gene is named only where the DNA matches it firmly. A row's size may be missing; if present it is once, few, many or a size class.

length,J,V,D,size,CDR3,DNA
14,TRBJ1-5,TRBV6-6,.,.,CASSWQPANQPQHF,TGTGCCAGCAGTTGGCAACCCGCCAATCAGCCCCAGCATTTT
13,TRBJ1-1,TRBV29-1,.,.,CSVQLTANTEAFF,TGCAGCGTTCAACTGACTGCGAACACTGAAGCTTTCTTT
14,TRBJ2-3,TRBV7-2,.,.,CASSLGGGADTQYF,TGTGCCAGCAGCTTAGGCGGGGGCGCAGATACGCAGTATTTT
14,TRBJ2-1,TRBV6-6,.,.,CASSSGDSYNEQFF,TGTGCCAGCAGTTCGGGGGACAGTTACAATGAGCAGTTCTTC
15,TRBJ1-5,TRBV6-1,TRBD1,.,CASSWTGGFNQPQHF,TGTGCCAGCAGTTGGACAGGGGGTTTCAATCAGCCCCAGCATTTT
14,TRBJ2-7,TRBV30,.,.,CAAIGGWRSYEQYF,TGTGCCGCAATCGGCGGCTGGCGCTCCTACGAGCAGTACTTC
15,TRBJ2-1,TRBV4-2,.,.,CASSQDGAGINEQFF,TGTGCCAGCAGCCAAGATGGGGCGGGGATCAATGAGCAGTTCTTC
14,TRBJ2-7,TRBV27,TRBD1,.,CASSGTGNPYEQYF,TGTGCCAGCAGTGGGACAGGGAACCCCTACGAGCAGTACTTC
16,TRBJ1-4,TRBV12-5,.,.,CASGLIVGGSGEKLFF,TGTGCTAGTGGTTTGATCGTGGGAGGGAGTGGAGAAAAACTGTTTTTT
13,TRBJ2-5,TRBV12-5,.,.,CASGLGQGTAQYF,TGTGCTAGTGGTTTAGGGCAGGGGACGGCCCAGTACTTC
15,TRBJ1-4,TRBV2,.,once,CASSDREPTNEKLFF,TGTGCCAGCAGTGACAGGGAACCGACTAATGAAAAACTGTTTTTT
16,TRBJ2-1,TRBV4-2,TRBD2,medium-sized,CASSQEASGAYNEQFF,TGTGCCAGCAGCCAAGAGGCTAGCGGGGCTTACAATGAGCAGTTCTTC
15,TRBJ2-5,TRBV19,TRBD2,.,CASSRGGLAQETQYF,TGTGCCAGTAGTAGGGGGGGACTAGCCCAAGAGACCCAGTACTTC
16,TRBJ1-4,TRBV23-1,TRBD1,.,CASSGTGVTINEKLFF,TGCGCCAGCTCAGGGACAGGGGTAACCATTAATGAAAAACTGTTTTTT
15,TRBJ2-5,TRBV5-4,.,.,CASSLESARDETQYF,TGTGCCAGCAGCTTGGAGTCGGCCCGGGATGAGACCCAGTACTTC
14,TRBJ1-4,TRBV6-6,TRBD1,few,CASSQTGIGEKLFF,TGTGCCAGCAGTCAGACAGGGATCGGGGAAAAACTGTTTTTT
15,TRBJ1-1,TRBV4-1,TRBD1,.,CASSQVTGGETEAFF,TGCGCCAGCAGCCAGGTTACAGGGGGCGAGACTGAAGCTTTCTTT
14,TRBJ2-7,TRBV5-4,TRBD1,.,CASSGTGLNYEQYF,TGTGCCAGCAGCGGGACAGGACTAAACTACGAGCAGTACTTC
16,TRBJ2-7,TRBV25-1,.,once,CASSEPGLGSSDEQYF,TGTGCCAGCAGTGAGCCCGGGTTGGGGAGTAGCGACGAGCAGTACTTC
15,TRBJ1-2,TRBV5-1,TRBD1,.,CASRLGRDRVYGYTF,TGCGCCAGCCGTCTGGGACGGGACAGGGTATATGGCTACACCTTC
19,TRBJ2-5,TRBV27,TRBD2,.,CASRGEGLAGPIGAETQYF,TGTGCCAGCAGGGGGGAGGGACTAGCGGGCCCCATTGGGGCAGAGACCCAGTACTTC
18,TRBJ2-7,TRBV6-1,TRBD2,.,CASSARILAGGYKYEQYF,TGTGCCAGCAGTGCCCGTATTTTAGCGGGGGGGTATAAGTACGAGCAGTACTTC
16,TRBJ1-4,TRBV7-9,TRBD1,once,CASSGKDRATNEKLFF,TGTGCCAGCAGCGGTAAAGACAGGGCCACTAATGAAAAACTGTTTTTT
14,TRBJ1-1,TRBV7-3,TRBD1,few,CASSPTGGNTEAFF,TGTGCCAGCAGCCCAACAGGGGGCAACACTGAAGCTTTCTTT
13,TRBJ1-1,TRBV6-5,TRBD1,once,CASSSGQGMKAFF,TGTGCCAGCAGCTCTGGACAGGGAATGAAAGCTTTCTTT
14,TRBJ2-4,TRBV7-2,.,.,CASSLDGAKNIQYF,TGTGCCAGCAGCCTAGACGGGGCCAAAAACATTCAGTACTTC
15,TRBJ2-7,TRBV5-1,TRBD1,once,CASSLDGTDGDEQYF,TGCGCCAGCAGCTTAGATGGGACAGACGGCGACGAGCAGTACTTC
12,TRBJ2-3,TRBV7-2,.,.,CASSPNTDTQYF,TGTGCCAGCAGCCCCAACACAGATACGCAGTATTTT
16,TRBJ1-3,TRBV11-2,.,.,CASSSNGGVPGNTIYF,TGTGCCAGCAGTTCCAACGGGGGGGTACCTGGAAACACCATATATTTT
15,TRBJ1-6,TRBV2,TRBD1,.,CASSDEGADNSPLHF,TGTGCCAGCAGTGACGAGGGGGCGGATAATTCACCCCTCCACTTT
11,TRBJ1-5,TRBV6-1,.,.,CASRVHSAQHF,TGTGCCAGCAGGGTCCATTCAGCCCAGCATTTT
14,TRBJ1-1,TRBV18,.,.,CASSPSGGNTEAFF,TGTGCCAGCTCACCTAGCGGGGGGAACACTGAAGCTTTCTTT
13,TRBJ2-1,TRBV7-2,.,.,CASSFNRDNEQFF,TGTGCCAGCAGCTTTAACAGGGACAATGAGCAGTTCTTC
15,TRBJ2-7,TRBV9,TRBD1,.,CASSDRDRGPYEQYF,TGTGCCAGCAGCGACCGGGACAGGGGACCCTACGAGCAGTACTTC
14,TRBJ1-2,TRBV7-2,TRBD1,.,CASSYGQGPYGYTF,TGTGCCAGCAGCTACGGACAGGGTCCCTATGGCTACACCTTC
16,TRBJ1-3,TRBV10-3,.,.,CAISGAGRISGNTIYF,TGTGCCATCAGTGGGGCGGGACGTATCTCTGGAAACACCATATATTTT
17,TRBJ1-1,TRBV27,TRBD1,.,CASSLSTGGSGGTEAFF,TGTGCCAGCAGTTTATCGACAGGGGGCAGCGGAGGTACTGAAGCTTTCTTT
12,TRBJ1-3,TRBV11-2,.,.,CASSLVDHTIYF,TGTGCCAGCAGCTTAGTAGATCACACCATATATTTT
16,TRBJ2-3,TRBV7-2,TRBD1,.,CASSFGTGAPTDTQYF,TGTGCCAGCAGCTTCGGGACAGGGGCCCCCACAGATACGCAGTATTTT
14,TRBJ1-2,TRBV10-3,TRBD1,once,CAISGQGSAYGYTF,TGTGCCATCAGTGGACAGGGATCCGCCTATGGCTACACCTTC
13,TRBJ1-5,TRBV7-2,.,.,CASARGSNQPQHF,TGTGCCAGCGCGAGAGGGAGCAATCAGCCCCAGCATTTT
11,TRBJ2-5,TRBV20-1,.,.,CSARDHETQYF,TGCAGTGCTAGAGATCATGAGACCCAGTACTTC
11,TRBJ1-1,TRBV20-1,TRBD1,.,CSADRGTEAFF,TGCAGTGCCGACAGGGGCACTGAAGCTTTCTTT
15,TRBJ2-3,TRBV7-2,TRBD2,.,CASSPLAGGADTQYF,TGTGCCAGCAGCCCTCTAGCGGGGGGGGCAGATACGCAGTATTTT
17,TRBJ2-6,TRBV7-3,.,.,CASSPRESFSGANVLTF,TGTGCCAGCAGCCCCAGGGAAAGCTTCTCTGGGGCCAACGTCCTGACTTTC
10,TRBJ2-7,TRBV20-1,.,.,CSARSDLQYF,TGCAGTGCTAGGTCGGACTTGCAGTACTTC
17,TRBJ2-5,TRBV4-2,TRBD2,.,CASSQDLAAGGQETQYF,TGTGCCAGCAGCCAAGATCTGGCAGCGGGGGGCCAGGAGACCCAGTACTTC
11,TRBJ2-7,TRBV27,.,.,CASSSGYEQYF,TGTGCCAGCAGCTCAGGGTACGAGCAGTACTTC
18,TRBJ2-1,TRBV5-1,TRBD1,.,CASSLGAGGPRRGDEQFF,TGCGCCAGCAGCTTGGGGGCAGGGGGACCACGGCGTGGAGATGAGCAGTTCTTC
14,TRBJ1-2,TRBV14,.,.,CASSPIGGSYGYTF,TGTGCCAGCAGCCCGATCGGGGGAAGCTATGGCTACACCTTC
16,TRBJ1-4,TRBV5-1,TRBD1,.,CASSGRTGTDNEKLFF,TGCGCCAGCAGCGGGAGGACAGGGACAGATAATGAAAAACTGTTTTTT
13,TRBJ1-1,TRBV18,.,.,CASSLRGNTEAFF,TGTGCCAGCTCGCTGAGAGGGAACACTGAAGCTTTCTTT
14,TRBJ1-5,TRBV25-1,TRBD1,.,CASRGQGVNQPQHF,TGTGCCAGCAGGGGACAGGGGGTTAATCAGCCCCAGCATTTT
15,TRBJ2-7,TRBV7-3,TRBD1,.,CASSFAGQAPYEQYF,TGTGCCAGCAGCTTCGCGGGACAGGCCCCCTACGAGCAGTACTTC
14,TRBJ1-5,TRBV10-3,TRBD1,.,CAISGQGSNQPQHF,TGTGCCATCAGCGGACAGGGTAGCAATCAGCCCCAGCATTTT
15,TRBJ1-4,TRBV11-2,TRBD1,.,CASSLGDRGNEKLFF,TGTGCCAGCAGCTTAGGGGACAGGGGAAATGAAAAACTGTTTTTT
16,TRBJ2-5,TRBV4-3,TRBD2,.,CASSQEGGGSQETQYF,TGCGCCAGCAGCCAAGAGGGCGGGGGGAGCCAAGAGACCCAGTACTTC
15,TRBJ2-1,TRBV19,.,.,CASSSQHRASNEQFF,TGTGCCAGTAGTTCCCAGCACAGGGCGAGCAATGAGCAGTTCTTC